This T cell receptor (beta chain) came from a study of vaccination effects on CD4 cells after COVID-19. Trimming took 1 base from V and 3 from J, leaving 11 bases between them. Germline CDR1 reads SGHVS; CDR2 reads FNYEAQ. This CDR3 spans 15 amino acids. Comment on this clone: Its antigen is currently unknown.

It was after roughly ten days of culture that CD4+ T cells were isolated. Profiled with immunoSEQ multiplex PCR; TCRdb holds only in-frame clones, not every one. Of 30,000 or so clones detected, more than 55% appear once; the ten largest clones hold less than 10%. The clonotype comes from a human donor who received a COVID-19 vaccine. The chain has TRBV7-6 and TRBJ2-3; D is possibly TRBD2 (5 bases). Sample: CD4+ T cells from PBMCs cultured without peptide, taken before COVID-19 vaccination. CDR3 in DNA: TGTGCCAGCAGCTTAGGAGGGATGAAGACAGATACGCAGTATTTT. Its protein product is CASSLGGMKTDTQYF.